A single sample gave rise to the 17 T cell receptor beta chains below, sequenced in a study of T cell responses to AZD1222 COVID-19 vaccine. Using immunoSEQ multiplex PCR, the repertoire was profiled, and TCRdb retains in-frame clones only, with some absent. The sample has about 110,000 clones; around 87% are singletons. Sequencing used peripheral blood, obtained on day 0 of AZD1222 vaccination. The receptors come from an adult in good health.

This CDR3 reads CASTPPTGELFF. The CDR3 DNA reads as TGTGCCAGCACCCCTCCCACCGGGGAGCTGTTTTTT. The chain has TRBV5-4 and TRBJ2-2; D gene unclear. Germline V gene sequence: CDR1 SGHNT, CDR2 YYREEE (reference sequence). The V and J ends lost 6 bases and 4 bases respectively, with 7 bases between them. The CDR3 consists of 12 residues.

The chain uses TRBV2 and TRBJ2-3, with D unclear. CDR3 length equals 13 residues. V shed 6 bases and J shed 2 bases, with 9 bases lying between them. Per germline, CDR1 SNHLY and CDR2 FYNNEI. CDR3: CASRSLVTDTQYF. The CDR3 DNA sequence: TGTGCCAGCAGGTCTCTTGTCACAGATACGCAGTATTTT.

The gene calls are TRBV18 and TRBJ1-2; 9 bases align to TRBD1. V shed 2 bases and J 3 bases; nucleotides not matched to a gene: 10. The germline gives CDR1 KGHSH, CDR2 LQKENI. CDR3 size: 17 residues. The CDR3 sequence: CASSPREWDRAHYGYTF. The CDR3 DNA sequence: TGTGCCAGCTCACCAAGGGAGTGGGACAGGGCTCACTATGGCTACACCTTC.

This sequence joins TRBV13 and TRBJ2-1; possible D gene TRBD1, 5 bases. The CDR3 runs 16 residues. V lost 5 bases, J lost 1 base, and 15 bases lay in between. Germline values: CDR1 PRHDT, CDR2 FYEKMQ (reference sequence). CDR3 in amino acids: CASSAAGSPSYNEQFF. DNA for the CDR3: TGTGCCAGCAGCGCCGCAGGGTCACCTTCCTACAATGAGCAGTTCTTC.

In this sample, this clone turned up once. The J gene is TRBJ1-3, the V gene TRBV6-5, with D uncertain. V lost 6 bases and J 0 bases, leaving 9 bases between the germline ends. This CDR3 contains 14 residues. CDR1 and CDR2 from the germline V gene are MNHEY and SVGAGI. CDR3 in amino acids: CASSSEISGNTIYF. In nucleotides, the CDR3 is TGTGCCAGCAGCTCTGAAATCTCTGGAAACACCATATATTTT.

The chain recombines TRBV7-9 with TRBJ2-1; weak D call: TRBD2 (7 bases). V shed 2 bases and J shed 3 bases, with 23 bases lying between them. Germline V lookup: CDR1 SEHNR, CDR2 FQNEAQ (reference sequence). The CDR3 is made up of 19 amino acids. The DNA for the CDR3 is TGTGCCAGCAGCTTACCCCTCCCGGTACGGGGGGCGAACTACAATGAGCAGTTCTTC. It specifies CASSLPLPVRGANYNEQFF.

This chain connects TRBV6-1 to TRBJ2-6; D remains unclear. CDR3 length equals 14 residues. V lost 6 bases, J lost 0 bases, and 6 bases lay in between. The germline V gene has CDR1 MNHNS and CDR2 SASEGT. The CDR3 is CASSPHSGANVLTF. The CDR3 bases are TGTGCCAGCAGCCCGCACTCTGGGGCCAACGTCCTGACTTTC.

This clone occurred a few times. The genes are TRBV10-3 and TRBJ1-2; D possibly corresponds to TRBD1 (6 bases). Trimming removed 3 bases from V and 3 bases from J, with 20 bases in between. The CDR3 sequence is 17 residues long. Germline-derived CDR1 and CDR2 are ENHRY and SYGVKD. The CDR3 reads CAISELTQRQGYYGYTF. DNA for the CDR3: TGTGCCATCAGTGAACTCACGCAACGGCAGGGGTACTATGGCTACACCTTC.

CDR3 nucleotides: TGCGCCAGCAGCTTGGCTGGGGAGTCAACTAAGTTCTTC. Translation gives CASSLAGESTKFF. V is TRBV5-1 and J is TRBJ2-1, with a possible D match to TRBD2 (5 bases). The V end lost 0 bases, the J end lost 14 bases, and 15 bases lay between the germline ends. This CDR3 is 13 amino acids long. Germline values: CDR1 SGHRS, CDR2 YFSETQ. The full variable domain, completed using reference TRBV5-1 and TRBJ2-1, is KAGVTQTPRYLIKTRGQQVTLSCSPISGHRSVSWYQQTPGQGLQFLFEYFSETQRNKGNFPGRFSGRQFSNSRSEMNVSTLELGDSALYLCASSLAGESTKFFGPGTRLTVL.

The V gene is TRBV27, the J gene TRBJ1-4; D perhaps matches TRBD1 (5 bases). This CDR3 is 12 amino acids long. The germline V gene has CDR1 MNHEY and CDR2 SMNVEV (reference sequence). The V end was cut by 3 bases, the J end by 13 bases, with 12 bases between. The CDR3 region is CASSFLGGGLFF. The CDR3 region has the DNA TGTGCCAGCAGTTTCTTGGGGGGGGGACTGTTTTTT.

V and J are TRBV21-1 and TRBJ1-5. TRBV21-1 is a known pseudogene. The CDR3 totals 13 residues. CDR3 region: CASSRPGPQPQHF. The CDR3 DNA is TGTGCCAGCAGCAGACCAGGACCTCAGCCCCAGCATTTT.

The genes are TRBV4-1 and TRBJ2-5; D is unresolved. Trimming took off 1 base at V and 2 bases at J, with 8 bases between the two ends. The V gene's germline CDR1 is MGHRA and CDR2 YSYEKL. The CDR3 runs to 14 residues. The DNA for the CDR3 is TGCGCCAGCAGCCAAGCTAGTCTTCAAGAGACCCAGTACTTC. It codes for CASSQASLQETQYF.

The chain has TRBV27 and TRBJ1-1, with a possible D match to TRBD1 (5 bases). V lost 6 bases to trimming and J lost 5 bases, with 19 bases between them. The CDR3 length is 15 residues. The germline V gene encodes CDR1 MNHEY and CDR2 SMNVEV (reference sequence). In nucleotides, the CDR3 is TGTGCCAGCAGCCCAACCCAGGGAGACGGAACTGAAGCTTTCTTT. Protein: CASSPTQGDGTEAFF.

Details on this clone: Other DNA sequences in this sample translate to the same CDR3. The chain couples TRBV7-2 to TRBJ1-5; 8 nucleotides agree with TRBD1. The germline CDR1 and CDR2 sequences are SGHTA and FQGNSA. The CDR3 is 15 residues long. The J segment lost 1 base and the V segment lost 5 bases, leaving 4 bases of the junction unmatched. The CDR3 here is CASSPGGSSNQPQHF. The CDR3 DNA is TGTGCCAGCAGCCCAGGGGGCTCGAGCAATCAGCCCCAGCATTTT.

The chain links TRBV18 to TRBJ1-2, with D unresolved. This CDR3 has 16 amino acids. The V gene lost 1 base and the J gene lost 1 base, with 13 bases spanning the gap. The V gene's germline CDR1 is KGHSH and CDR2 LQKENI. CDR3 residues: CASSPRTDRVNYGYTF. In DNA form, the CDR3 reads TGTGCCAGCTCACCACGGACGGATCGGGTTAACTATGGCTACACCTTC. Based on the CDR3 plus reference TRBV18 and TRBJ1-2, the full variable domain is NAGVMQNPRHLVRRRGQEARLRCSPMKGHSHVYWYRQLPEEGLKFMVYLQKENIIDESGMPKERFSAEFPKEGPSILRIQQVVRGDSAAYFCASSPRTDRVNYGYTFGSGTRLTVV.

The chain has TRBV25-1 and TRBJ1-6; weak D call: TRBD1 (5 bases). The CDR3 loop spans 12 amino acids. The germline V and J ends were trimmed by 3 bases and 10 bases, with 7 bases remaining between them. Per the germline V gene, CDR1 is MGHDK and CDR2 is SYGVNS. This chain's CDR3 is CASSEGGSPLHF. In nucleotides, the CDR3 is TGTGCCAGCAGTGAGGGGGGGTCACCCCTCCACTTT.

The sample holds one count of this clone. The chain links TRBV4-1 to TRBJ2-3, with D maybe TRBD2 (5 bases). The CDR3 sequence is 15 residues long. Looked up from germline, CDR1 is MGHRA and CDR2 is YSYEKL. The ends were cut back, 0 bases at V and 3 bases at J, with 10 bases in the middle. The CDR3 sequence: CASSQDRGATDTQYF. The CDR3 bases are TGCGCCAGCAGCCAAGATCGGGGAGCGACAGATACGCAGTATTTT.